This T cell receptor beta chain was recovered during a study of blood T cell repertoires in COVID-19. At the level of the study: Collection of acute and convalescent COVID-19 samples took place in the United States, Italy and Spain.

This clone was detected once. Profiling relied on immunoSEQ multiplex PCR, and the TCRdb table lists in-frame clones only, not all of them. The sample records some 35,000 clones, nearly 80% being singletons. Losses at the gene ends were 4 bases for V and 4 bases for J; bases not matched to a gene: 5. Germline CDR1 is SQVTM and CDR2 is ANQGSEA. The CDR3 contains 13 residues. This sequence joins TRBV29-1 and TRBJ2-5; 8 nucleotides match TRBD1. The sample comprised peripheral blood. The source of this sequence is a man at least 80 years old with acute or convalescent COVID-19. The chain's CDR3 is CSVAQGAGETQYF. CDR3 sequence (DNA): TGCAGCGTTGCCCAGGGGGCGGGAGAGACCCAGTACTTC. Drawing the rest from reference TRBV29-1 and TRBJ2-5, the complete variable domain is SAVISQKPSRDICQRGTSLTIQCQVDSQVTMMFWYRQQPGQSLTLIATANQGSEATYESGFVIDKFPISRPNLTFSTLTVSNMSPEDSSIYLCSVAQGAGETQYFGPGTRLLVL.